The T cell receptor (beta chain) described here comes from a study of cytomegalovirus exposure and HLA in healthy donors. Germline CDR1 is SGDLS and CDR2 is YYNGEE. CDR3 size: 13 residues. Trimming at V came to 0 bases and at J to 9 bases, leaving 5 bases not matched to a gene. Amplification used 60 Vbeta primers and 13 Jbeta primers. Repertoires were generated with immunoSEQ multiplex PCR, while TCRdb's copy carries only in-frame clones and drops some. The sample carries 150,000 to 170,000 clones, 80% recorded once. Notes on the study in general: Among the sequence variants, a highly shared cluster was likely an artifact of sequencing.

Concerning this clone itself: Its antigen is not identified.

This chain connects TRBV9 to TRBJ1-2; 7 bases line up with TRBD1. Source material: PBMCs. This receptor was taken from a woman aged 35 to 49 in good health and CMV-seropositive. The CDR3 bases are TGTGCCAGCAGCGTAGATGCAGGGGGGAGCTACACCTTC. Translating it yields CASSVDAGGSYTF.